Listed here are 13 T cell receptor beta chains from one sample, sequenced in a study of T cells in Graves' hyperthyroidism and ophthalmopathy. TCR beta CDR3 regions were amplified from RNA transcripts. The HTBI primer set served for first-round RT-PCR of the TCR CDR3. TCRdb re-called the multiplex PCR reads through MiXCR, storing one row per CDR3 protein. The sample holds roughly 420,000 distinct CDR3 sequences, roughly 14% seen once. Sequences were obtained from blood. These receptors all stem from a woman aged 18-29 years with Graves' hyperthyroidism.

This clonotype was seen repeatedly, ten times or more. The V and J genes are TRBV12-3 or TRBV12-4 and TRBJ2-1, with D perhaps TRBD1 (6 bases). Between the trimmed V and J ends, which lost 5 bases and 5 bases, there was a span of 13 bases. There are 14 residues in the CDR3. CDR3 amino acids: CASSRGTPHNEQFF. CDR3 DNA: TGTGCCAGCAGTAGGGGGACGCCTCACAATGAGCAGTTCTTC.

The table lists this clonotype with many counts. The chain employs TRBV7-2 and TRBJ2-3; TRBD2 aligns across 15 bases. This CDR3 spans 19 amino acids. The V gene's germline CDR1 is SGHTA and CDR2 FQGNSA. The V segment lost 6 bases and the J segment 5 bases; nucleotides outside the gene matches: 15. The CDR3 coding sequence is TGTGCCAGCAGGACGGGACTAGCGGGGGGCAAACGCCGGGGAGATACGCAGTATTTT. It codes for CASRTGLAGGKRRGDTQYF.

This clonotype came up many times. An end of the junction does not agree with germline; a read error may underlie this. The J gene is TRBJ2-5, the V gene TRBV5-1; 14 bases agree with TRBD2. Germline assignment: CDR1 SGHRS and CDR2 YFSETQ. The CDR3 has 15 residues. The CDR3, as DNA: TGTGCCAGCAGTTTGGGACTAGCGGGGGAAGAGACCCAGTACTTC. This translates into CASSLGLAGEETQYF.

In its sample, this clonotype was seen many times. The chain is built from TRBV3-1 and TRBJ2-3, with 14 bases that match TRBD2. Trimming removed 3 bases from V and 4 bases from J; junction bases left unmatched: 12. Germline CDR1 reads LGHDT; CDR2 reads YNNKEL (reference sequence). The CDR3 has 19 residues. The CDR3 loop is CASSHPGLAGGGRPDTQYF. For the CDR3, the DNA is TGTGCCAGCAGCCACCCCGGACTAGCGGGAGGAGGCCGTCCAGATACGCAGTATTTT.

This clonotype was seen a few times. Germline and junction disagree at one end, which may indicate a read error. CDR3 in DNA: TGTGCCACCAGTTACGGCGGGAATACCAATGAGCAGTCCTTC. Protein product: CATSYGGNTNEQSF. The chain has TRBV24-1 and TRBJ2-1; D possibly corresponds to TRBD2 (6 bases). Germline values: CDR1 KGHDR, CDR2 SFDVKD. The CDR3 covers 14 residues.

The genes are TRBV9 and TRBJ2-5; the match to TRBD2 covers 9 bases. With 4 bases clipped from V and 5 bases from J, the junction kept 9 bases outside the gene matches. This CDR3 contains 15 residues. In germline, CDR1 is SGDLS, CDR2 YYNGEE. Written as DNA, the CDR3 is TGTGCCAGCAGCCCCGGGGCGGGAGGGCTGGAGACCCAGTACTTC. This codes for CASSPGAGGLETQYF.

This clonotype was seen many times. The chain employs TRBV7-9 and TRBJ1-1; D gene uncertain. The CDR3 extends over 14 amino acids. Trimming left V 2 bases short and J 6 bases short, with 13 bases between. The germline V gene encodes CDR1 SEHNR and CDR2 FQNEAQ (reference sequence). The CDR3 DNA reads TGTGCCAGCAGCTTATCGGAATTTGGATCTGAAGCTTTCTTT. Translating it yields CASSLSEFGSEAFF.

This clonotype was counted ten times or more. The chain uses TRBV2 and TRBJ2-2; D is undetermined. The germline CDR1 and CDR2 sequences are SNHLY and FYNNEI. This CDR3 region has 11 residues. V shed 6 bases and J shed 7 bases, with 6 bases lying between them. The CDR3 reads CASRTFGELFF. The CDR3 DNA reads as TGTGCCAGCAGGACATTCGGGGAGCTGTTTTTT.

The chain uses TRBV6-6 and TRBJ2-7; possible D gene TRBD2, 6 bases. The germline V gene encodes CDR1 MNHNY and CDR2 SVGAGI (reference sequence). The CDR3 totals 16 residues. The V and J ends lost 2 bases and 3 bases respectively, with 17 bases between them. CDR3 in DNA: TGTGCCAGCAGTTACGGGGGGTCCCCGGGGGACTACGAGCAGTACTTC. Its protein product is CASSYGGSPGDYEQYF.

The rearrangement links TRBV20-1 to TRBJ2-7; maybe TRBD1 (5 bases). V shed 3 bases and J shed 2 bases, with 8 bases lying between them. The germline V gene encodes CDR1 DFQATT and CDR2 SNEGSKA (reference sequence). This CDR3 region has 12 residues. CDR3 nucleotide sequence: TGCAGTGCTAGCAGGGATGCCTACGAGCAGTACTTC. As protein: CSASRDAYEQYF.

About this clonotype: A much larger clone lies one base from this, so it may be a read error. The CDR3 end shows no conserved phenylalanine or tryptophan, and so a read error is likely. The J gene is TRBJ1-1, the V gene TRBV10-3; D is possibly TRBD1 (5 bases). Between the trimmed V and J ends, which lost 6 bases and 1 base, there was a span of 15 bases. The germline V gene encodes CDR1 ENHRY and CDR2 SYGVKD. CDR3 size: 15 residues. CDR3 sequence (DNA): TGTGCCATCAGACCTTCGACAGCGCCGAACACTGAAGCTTTCCTT. Its translation: CAIRPSTAPNTEAFL.

The V call is TRBV29-1, the J call TRBJ1-2; 8 bases match TRBD1. The germline V gene encodes CDR1 SQVTM and CDR2 ANQGSEA. V shed 3 bases, J shed 8 bases, and the junction held 11 bases outside the gene matches. The CDR3 covers 14 residues. CDR3 in DNA: TGCAGCGTTGACAAGACAGGGGCGCCGAGAGGCTACACCTTC. Translated: CSVDKTGAPRGYTF.

This chain connects TRBV27 to TRBJ2-3; D not certain. Germline V gene sequence: CDR1 MNHEY, CDR2 SMNVEV (reference sequence). The CDR3 is 13 residues long. Trimming removed 8 bases at V and 2 bases at J, with 11 bases between. The CDR3 protein is CASLSRFTDTQYF. In DNA, the CDR3 is TGTGCCAGCTTGAGTAGATTCACAGATACGCAGTATTTT.